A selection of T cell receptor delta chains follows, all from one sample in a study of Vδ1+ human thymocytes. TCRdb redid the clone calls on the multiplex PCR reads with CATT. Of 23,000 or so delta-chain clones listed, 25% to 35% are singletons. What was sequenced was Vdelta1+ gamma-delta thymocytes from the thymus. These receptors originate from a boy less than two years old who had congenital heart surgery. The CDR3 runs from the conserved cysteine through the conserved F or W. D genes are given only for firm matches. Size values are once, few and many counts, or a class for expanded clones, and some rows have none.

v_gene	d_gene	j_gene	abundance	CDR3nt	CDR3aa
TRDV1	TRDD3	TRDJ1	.	TGTGCTCTTGGGGAACCCCCGTCTGGGGGCCCCGATAAACTCATCTTT	CALGEPPSGGPDKLIF
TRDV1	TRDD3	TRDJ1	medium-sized	TGTGCTCTTGGGGAAATGGGAACGCTTTCATACCCTGGGGGAATACCTCAGTACACCGATAAACTCATCTTT	CALGEMGTLSYPGGIPQYTDKLIF
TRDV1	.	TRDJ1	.	TGTGCTCTTGGGGAAGAGGGTCCTCCTTGTAGGGGGTCCGATAAACTCATCTTT	CALGEEGPPCRGSDKLIF
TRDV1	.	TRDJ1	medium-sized	TGTGCTCTTGGGGAACTAGGACTTCGATTTTACACCGATAAACTCATCTTT	CALGELGLRFYTDKLIF
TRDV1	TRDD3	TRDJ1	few	TGTGCTCTTGGGGAACCCGCCCCTTTCGAAGTCACTGGGGGATGCGCCGATAAACTCATCTTT	CALGEPAPFEVTGGCADKLIF
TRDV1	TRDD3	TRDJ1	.	TGTGCCCTAATTCTTAGGACTGGGGGTTCCAGGGAACTCATCTTT	CALILRTGGSRELIF
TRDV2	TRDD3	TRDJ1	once	TGTGCCACCGCGGAATACAGCCTTCCGGACATCCCTATTACTGGGGGATATCGGAACACCGATAAACTCATCTTT	CATAEYSLPDIPITGGYRNTDKLIF
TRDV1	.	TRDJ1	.	TGTGCTCTTGGGGAACTCGGCTGTGGGAACACCGATAAACTCATCTTT	CALGELGCGNTDKLIF
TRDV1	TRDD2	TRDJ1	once	TGTGCACTTGGGGAACTCGCCCCTTCCTTTCGTACTGGATTTTCGTACACCGATAAACTCATCTTT	CALGELAPSFRTGFSYTDKLIF
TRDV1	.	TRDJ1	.	TGCGCTCTTTCTACGTTACACACCGATAAACTCATCTTT	CALSTLHTDKLIF
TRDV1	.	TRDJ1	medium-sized	TGTGCTCTTGGGGGTTGCGCCCTTGTCACGTACACCGATAAACTCATCTTT	CALGGCALVTYTDKLIF
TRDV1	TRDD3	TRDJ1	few	TGTGCTCTTGGGGATCCTACGAGCCTTCCCCCACTGGGGGGGTACACCGATAAACTCATCTTT	CALGDPTSLPPLGGYTDKLIF
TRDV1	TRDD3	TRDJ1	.	TGTGCTCTTGGGGAAACACCCCTACGCTTTCCTGGGGGTTCACCCTACACCGATAAACTCATCTTT	CALGETPLRFPGGSPYTDKLIF
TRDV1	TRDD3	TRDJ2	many	TGTGCTCTTGGGGAAACGGTGCCGGGCTGGGGGATCTTGACAGCACAACTCTTCTTT	CALGETVPGWGILTAQLFF
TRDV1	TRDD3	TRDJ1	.	TGTGCTCTTTCCCCGGCCTTCCTCTTCCTTAGACTGGGGGATACGAGGGGAACCGATAAACTCATCTTT	CALSPAFLFLRLGDTRGTDKLIF
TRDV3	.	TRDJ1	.	TGTGCCGCAACCCTCCTTCCGAGGCTTTTCAGCCTGAGGTCCGATAAACTCATCTTT	CAATLLPRLFSLRSDKLIF
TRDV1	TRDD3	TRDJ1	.	TGTGCTCTTGGGGAACTCTCGTCCTCCGTACTGGGGGATACCGGGGCCACCGATAAACTCATCTTT	CALGELSSSVLGDTGATDKLIF
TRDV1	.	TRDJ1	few	TGTGCTCTTGGGGAACATCAGCCTTCCTCCTTTACTGGGCCGAAACTCATCTTT	CALGEHQPSSFTGPKLIF
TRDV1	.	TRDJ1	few	TGTGCTCTTGGGAAATCGCCCACGAGGGCCGAAAGTGATAAACTCATCTTT	CALGKSPTRAESDKLIF
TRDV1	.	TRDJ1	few	TGTGCTCTTGGGGAACACCCCCCCGGGAGGGAATTCTACACCGATAAACTCATCTTT	CALGEHPPGREFYTDKLIF
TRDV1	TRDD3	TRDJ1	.	TGTGCTCTTGGGGAAGGTGTTGAATCCTTCCTACGTGTACTGGGGGATACACGACTCATCTTT	CALGEGVESFLRVLGDTRLIF
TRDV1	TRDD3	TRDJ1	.	TGTGCTCTTGAAATCCCAAAGGGAAGGGGGATACGCAGGAATGTTAACACCGATAAACTCATCTTT	CALEIPKGRGIRRNVNTDKLIF
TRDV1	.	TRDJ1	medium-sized	TGTGCTCTTGGGGATCCCCTTCCTACACAGGGGGATACCGGTAAACTCATCTTT	CALGDPLPTQGDTGKLIF
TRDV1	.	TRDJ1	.	TGTGCTCTTCGGGGAAGACACGGGTACACCGATAAACTCATCTTT	CALRGRHGYTDKLIF
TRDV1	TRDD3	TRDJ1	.	TGTGCTCTTGGGGAACGGGCCCCTGGCGCAGGGTACTGGGGGATACGGGCCCCCGTGGGTAAACTCATCTTT	CALGERAPGAGYWGIRAPVGKLIF
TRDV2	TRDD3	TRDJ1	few	TGTGCCTGTGGTTCTACTGTACTGGGGGATACTGGCACCGATAAACTCATCTTT	CACGSTVLGDTGTDKLIF
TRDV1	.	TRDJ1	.	TGTGCTCTTGGGGAACTGGCGGCGGGGGGGTACACCGATAAACTCATCTTT	CALGELAAGGYTDKLIF
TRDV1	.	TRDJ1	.	TGTGCTCTTGGGGACCCGGACCGACGGGGGCCAGGGGGAAACACCGATAAACTCATCTTT	CALGDPDRRGPGGNTDKLIF
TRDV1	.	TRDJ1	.	TGTGCTCTTGGGGAAGACGATCCCGAGAAGTACACCGATAAACTCATCTTT	CALGEDDPEKYTDKLIF
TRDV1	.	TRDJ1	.	TGTGCTCTTGGGCCTCCTACCCGAGGTGGGGATAAACTCATCTTT	CALGPPTRGGDKLIF
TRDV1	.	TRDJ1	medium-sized	TGTGCTCTTGGGAACGCCTTCTCATGTATAAGCGATAAACTCATCTTT	CALGNAFSCISDKLIF
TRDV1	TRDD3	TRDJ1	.	TGTGCTCTTGGGTGTCGCCCCCGCTGGGGTGGGGGATACGCTTACACCGATAAACTCATCTTT	CALGCRPRWGGGYAYTDKLIF
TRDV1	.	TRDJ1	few	TGTGCTCTTGGGGAAGGCCGCCTCCCTCCGTACACCGATAAACTCATCTTT	CALGEGRLPPYTDKLIF
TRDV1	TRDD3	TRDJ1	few	TGTGCTCTTGGGGCCCGGGGCGGAGGAACCCACTGGGGGATACTGTACACCGATAAACTCATCTTT	CALGARGGGTHWGILYTDKLIF
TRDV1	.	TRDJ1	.	TGTGCTCTTGGGGAACGGTCCCAACTGCCATATAAACTCATCTTT	CALGERSQLPYKLIF
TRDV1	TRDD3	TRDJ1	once	TGTGCTCTTGGGGACCCTCATAGGGGTGGGGGATACACCGATAAACGCATCTTT	CALGDPHRGGGYTDKRIF
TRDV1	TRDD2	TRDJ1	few	TGTGCTCTTGGGGAAGGCGCGTTCCTACTAGTTACTACCAGGACGGACACCGATAAACTCATCTTT	CALGEGAFLLVTTRTDTDKLIF
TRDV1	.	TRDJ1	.	TGTGCTCTTGGGGGACCCCCTTGGGGTCCTGGGAGACGGTACACCGATAAACTCATCTTT	CALGGPPWGPGRRYTDKLIF
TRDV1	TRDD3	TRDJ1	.	TGTGCTCTTGGGGTTAGTGATCCACGACTGGGGGATAGGCGGGAACTCATCTTT	CALGVSDPRLGDRRELIF
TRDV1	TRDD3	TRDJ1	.	TGTGCTCTTGGGGAAGTCCCCCCTCAGCTGGGGGATTGTGAGAAACTCATCTTT	CALGEVPPQLGDCEKLIF
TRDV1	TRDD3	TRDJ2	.	TGTGCTCTTGGGGGGCCCCCCGACGACTGGGGGATACGGAAAGCTTTGACAGCACAACTCTTCTTT	CALGGPPDDWGIRKALTAQLFF
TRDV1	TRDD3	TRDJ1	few	TGTGCTCTTGGGGAACTCGCTATACGACTGGGGGACTACCAAAAACTCATCTTT	CALGELAIRLGDYQKLIF
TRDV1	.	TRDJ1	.	TGTGCTCTTGGGGATCATCCCTGGAGGATACCCGATGGTACCGATAAACTCATCTTT	CALGDHPWRIPDGTDKLIF
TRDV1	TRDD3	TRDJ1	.	TGTGCTCTTGGGACCTCCTACGTAGGGGGGATAAAGTACACCGATAAACTCATCTTT	CALGTSYVGGIKYTDKLIF
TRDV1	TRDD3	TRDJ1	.	TGTGCTCTTGGGGAAAGCCCAATCCTAGGGCTGGGGGATCGGCAACTCATCTTT	CALGESPILGLGDRQLIF
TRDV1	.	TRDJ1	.	TGTGCTCTTGGGGACTGGATTTCCTACGGGCTGGGGGGGAGGTTCGATAAACTCATCTTT	CALGDWISYGLGGRFDKLIF
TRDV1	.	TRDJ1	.	TGTGCTCTTGGGGAACTATCCTCCCCTACTGGGTTTAAGCGGGATCGCGATAAACTCATCTTT	CALGELSSPTGFKRDRDKLIF
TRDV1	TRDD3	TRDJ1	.	TGTGCTCTTGGGGAGATGGGGCTACGGAGCCGGAGGGGGATACGCGGGGTCCCGTACACCGATAAACTCATCTTT	CALGEMGLRSRRGIRGVPYTDKLIF
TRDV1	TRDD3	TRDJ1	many	TGTGCTCTTGGGGAAGGCACGAGGGATACGCGTCGCCCTGATAAACTCATCTTT	CALGEGTRDTRRPDKLIF
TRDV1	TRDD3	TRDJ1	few	TGTGCTCTTGGGGAATCTCGGAGCTGGGGGATCGTCTGCGATAAACTCATCTTT	CALGESRSWGIVCDKLIF
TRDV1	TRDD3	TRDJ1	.	TGTGCTCTTGGGGAACTCATCTCTCCCTTGGGGGATACCCCGTACACCGATAAACTCATCTTT	CALGELISPLGDTPYTDKLIF